One sample yielded the 14 T cell receptor beta chains listed below, sequenced in a study of T cell responses to AZD1222 COVID-19 vaccine. Profiling relied on immunoSEQ multiplex PCR, and the TCRdb table lists in-frame clones only, not all of them. Of tens of thousands of clones in the sample, roughly 90% were seen once. The specimen comprised peripheral blood, sampled 28 days after the second AZD1222 dose. The receptors were sampled from an adult who received the AZD1222 COVID-19 vaccine.

The V and J genes are TRBV18 and TRBJ1-1; 9 nucleotides agree with TRBD1. V trimming: 3 bases; J trimming: 5 bases; junction bases outside the gene matches: 7. CDR1 is KGHSH, CDR2 LQKENI, per germline. The CDR3 is made up of 15 amino acids. The CDR3 nucleotides read TGTGCCAGCTCACCGCCGACAGGGGGAAGTACTGAAGCTTTCTTT. The encoded protein is CASSPPTGGSTEAFF.

CDR3 sequence reads: CASGPLNGYTF. The CDR3 DNA is TGTGCCAGCGGGCCACTTAATGGCTACACCTTC. The chain carries TRBV28 and TRBJ1-2; D gene unclear. Trimming pared 8 bases from V and 6 bases from J, leaving 10 bases between. The CDR3 consists of 11 residues. Looked up from germline, CDR1 is MDHEN and CDR2 is SYDVKM.

This chain links TRBV7-9 with TRBJ2-1; tentatively, D is TRBD1 (5 bases). Germline V gene sequence: CDR1 SEHNR, CDR2 FQNEAQ (reference sequence). The CDR3 is 18 amino acids. Trimming cost V 3 bases and J 5 bases, with 23 bases left between them. CDR3 sequence reads: CASSFVPLAGRPNNEQFF. The CDR3 coding sequence is TGTGCCAGCAGCTTCGTCCCCCTGGCAGGGCGGCCGAACAATGAGCAGTTCTTC.

The chain employs TRBV5-5 and TRBJ2-7; 7 bases map to TRBD2. Trimming cost V 4 bases and J 0 bases; bases outside gene matches: 10. Germline values: CDR1 SGHKS, CDR2 YYEKEE (reference sequence). The CDR3 is made up of 16 amino acids. For the CDR3, the DNA is TGTGCCAGCAGCACGGGAGGCCTAGCGGCCTCCTACGAGCAGTACTTC. It codes for CASSTGGLAASYEQYF.

The J gene is TRBJ1-2, the V gene TRBV10-3; a possible D gene is TRBD1 (5 bases). The V gene lost 4 bases and the J gene lost 3 bases, with 12 bases spanning the gap. Looked up from germline, CDR1 is ENHRY and CDR2 is SYGVKD. This CDR3 has 14 residues. In nucleotides, the CDR3 is TGTGCCATCAGTGGGGGGGGAAAGGACTATGGCTACACCTTC. Its protein is CAISGGGKDYGYTF.

This sequence joins TRBV4-2 and TRBJ1-1; no reliable D call. Germline CDR1 is LGHNA and CDR2 is YNFKEQ. The ends were cut back, 4 bases at V and 7 bases at J, with 7 bases in the middle. The CDR3 totals 11 residues. The CDR3 DNA is TGTGCCAGCAGCCCGGGGAGTGAAGCTTTCTTT. Translating gives CASSPGSEAFF.

The V call is TRBV12-5, the J call TRBJ1-5; D is unresolved. Per the germline V gene, CDR1 is LGHNT and CDR2 is FRNRAP. The CDR3 runs to 13 residues. V was pared by 1 base and J by 3 bases, with 4 bases between. The DNA for the CDR3 is TGTGCTAGTGGTTTGGGACTCAATCAGCCCCAGCATTTT. Amino acid sequence: CASGLGLNQPQHF.

The J gene is TRBJ1-5, the V gene TRBV30, with a weak D call TRBD1 (5 bases). V lost 3 bases to trimming and J lost 4 bases, with 7 bases between them. The CDR3 extends over 12 amino acids. CDR1 and CDR2 from the germline V gene are GTSNPN and SVGIG (reference sequence). CDR3 DNA sequence: TGTGCCTGGAGCAAGGGGAATCAGCCCCAGCATTTT. It codes for CAWSKGNQPQHF.

The chain combines TRBV4-2 with TRBJ2-1; D is undetermined. V shed 0 bases and J shed 9 bases, with 9 bases lying between them. The CDR3 totals 13 residues. Germline values: CDR1 LGHNA, CDR2 YNFKEQ. CDR3 DNA: TGTGCCAGCAGCCAAGAGGGAATCGGTGAGCAGTTCTTC. Amino acid sequence: CASSQEGIGEQFF.

This chain joins TRBV6-1 and TRBJ2-1, with 8 bases that match TRBD2. This CDR3 has 16 residues. The V gene end was trimmed by 0 bases and the J gene end by 3 bases; junction bases not matched to a gene: 4. Germline V gives CDR1 MNHNS, CDR2 SASEGT. CDR3 nucleotide sequence: TGTGCCAGCAGTGAAGCATGGCGGGGGGTCTACAATGAGCAGTTCTTC. Its protein is CASSEAWRGVYNEQFF.

This rearrangement joins TRBV6-5 to TRBJ2-7, with D tentatively TRBD1 (6 bases). Germline CDR1 and CDR2: MNHEY and SVGAGI. V dropped 6 bases and J dropped 1 base, with 10 bases sitting between them. This CDR3 is built from 13 residues. CDR3: CASRAGQSYEQYF. In nucleotides, the CDR3 is TGTGCCAGCAGGGCTGGACAGTCCTACGAGCAGTACTTC.

The V gene is TRBV14, the J gene TRBJ1-1, with 9 bases fitting TRBD1. The junction had 6 bases not matched to a gene; V was cut back by 2 bases and J by 5 bases. The CDR3 sequence is 15 residues long. Germline-derived CDR1 and CDR2 are SGHDN and FVKESK. The CDR3 loop is CASSQLETGGTEAFF. For the CDR3, the DNA is TGTGCCAGCAGCCAATTGGAGACAGGGGGAACTGAAGCTTTCTTT.

This sequence joins TRBV4-1 and TRBJ2-3, with 15 bases lining up with TRBD2. Trimming took 2 bases from V and 2 from J; bases not matched to a gene: 8. This CDR3 comprises 19 residues. Germline V lookup: CDR1 MGHRA, CDR2 YSYEKL. The CDR3 DNA reads as TGCGCCAGCAGCCAACCTACCGGGACTAGCGGGGGGCCCACAGATACGCAGTATTTT. This encodes CASSQPTGTSGGPTDTQYF.

J is TRBJ2-2 and V is TRBV7-2; either TRBD1 or TRBD2 may supply D (5 bases each). The V and J ends lost 5 bases and 2 bases respectively, with 18 bases between them. The CDR3 length is 17 residues. Germline V gives CDR1 SGHTA, CDR2 FQGNSA. The CDR3 DNA reads TGTGCCAGCAGCCCCCCGAGGTGGGGGATTAACACCGGGGAGCTGTTTTTT. Translation gives CASSPPRWGINTGELFF.